A selection of T cell receptor beta chains follows, all from one sample in a study of T cell responses to AZD1222 COVID-19 vaccine. Profiled with immunoSEQ multiplex PCR; TCRdb holds only in-frame clones, not every one. Of approximately 180,000 clones in the sample, about 90% were seen once. Specimen: peripheral blood, collected on day 0 of AZD1222 vaccination. The receptor source for this set is an adult in good health. The CDR3 runs from the conserved cysteine through the conserved F or W. A D gene is named only where the DNA matches it firmly. Only part of the rows carry a size: once, few, many, or a class if the clone is expanded.

len: 15
d_gene: TRBD1
j_gene: TRBJ2-1
abundance: once
v_gene: TRBV14
CDR3aa: CASSQSGQGAGEQFF
CDR3nt: TGTGCCAGCAGCCAAAGCGGACAGGGGGCGGGTGAGCAGTTCTTC

len: 14
d_gene: TRBD1
j_gene: TRBJ1-2
abundance: .
v_gene: TRBV28
CDR3aa: CASSKMTGGSGYTF
CDR3nt: TGTGCCAGCAGTAAGATGACAGGGGGGAGTGGCTACACCTTC

len: 14
d_gene: .
j_gene: TRBJ2-3
abundance: .
v_gene: TRBV7-9
CDR3aa: CASNQGGGTDTQYF
CDR3nt: TGTGCCAGCAACCAGGGGGGTGGCACAGATACGCAGTATTTT

len: 16
d_gene: .
j_gene: TRBJ1-2
abundance: .
v_gene: TRBV4-2
CDR3aa: CASSQDPGSWGHGYTF
CDR3nt: TGTGCCAGCAGCCAAGATCCGGGGTCTTGGGGGCATGGCTACACCTTC

len: 13
d_gene: .
j_gene: TRBJ1-5
abundance: .
v_gene: TRBV7-9
CDR3aa: CASSLGVNQPQHF
CDR3nt: TGTGCCAGCAGCTTAGGTGTGAATCAGCCCCAGCATTTT

len: 16
d_gene: .
j_gene: TRBJ2-4
abundance: .
v_gene: TRBV5-1
CDR3aa: CASSPLVGGREVIQYF
CDR3nt: TGCGCCAGCAGCCCACTAGTGGGGGGAAGAGAGGTCATTCAGTACTTC

len: 13
d_gene: .
j_gene: TRBJ1-1
abundance: .
v_gene: TRBV11-3
CDR3aa: CASSSTHDTEAFF
CDR3nt: TGTGCCAGCAGCTCAACCCACGACACTGAAGCTTTCTTT

len: 16
d_gene: TRBD2
j_gene: TRBJ2-1
abundance: .
v_gene: TRBV3-1/TRBV3-2
CDR3aa: CASSLTGGAGGSEQFF
CDR3nt: TGTGCCAGCAGCCTGACTGGGGGAGCGGGAGGGAGTGAGCAGTTCTTC

len: 15
d_gene: TRBD1
j_gene: TRBJ1-2
abundance: few
v_gene: TRBV28
CDR3aa: CASSAPGTGRHGYTF
CDR3nt: TGTGCCAGCAGTGCCCCCGGGACAGGTAGACATGGCTACACCTTC

len: 12
d_gene: .
j_gene: TRBJ1-3
abundance: few
v_gene: TRBV19
CDR3aa: CANESSGNTIYF
CDR3nt: TGTGCCAATGAGAGCTCTGGAAACACCATATATTTT

len: 18
d_gene: TRBD2
j_gene: TRBJ2-3
abundance: .
v_gene: TRBV5-1
CDR3aa: CASTPLEGSGASTDTQYF
CDR3nt: TGCGCCAGCACGCCCCTCGAAGGGAGCGGGGCTAGCACAGATACGCAGTATTTT

len: 13
d_gene: .
j_gene: TRBJ1-5
abundance: many
v_gene: TRBV19
CDR3aa: CASSDLVGQPQHF
CDR3nt: TGTGCCAGTAGCGACTTGGTCGGTCAGCCCCAGCATTTT

len: 16
d_gene: TRBD1
j_gene: TRBJ2-7
abundance: .
v_gene: TRBV6-1
CDR3aa: CASSASLGQGKSEQYF
CDR3nt: TGTGCCAGCAGTGCTAGTCTCGGACAGGGGAAGTCTGAGCAGTACTTC

len: 14
d_gene: TRBD1
j_gene: TRBJ1-4
abundance: .
v_gene: TRBV11-2
CDR3aa: CASSTDREGEKLFF
CDR3nt: TGTGCCAGCAGCACGGACAGGGAAGGCGAAAAACTGTTTTTT

len: 14
d_gene: .
j_gene: TRBJ2-7
abundance: .
v_gene: TRBV2
CDR3aa: CASSEGLRGYEQYF
CDR3nt: TGTGCCAGCAGTGAGGGCTTGCGAGGGTACGAGCAGTACTTC

len: 15
d_gene: .
j_gene: TRBJ1-5
abundance: .
v_gene: TRBV19
CDR3aa: CASSMRDVSSQPQHF
CDR3nt: TGTGCCAGTAGTATGAGGGACGTTTCTAGTCAGCCCCAGCATTTT

len: 14
d_gene: .
j_gene: TRBJ2-1
abundance: .
v_gene: TRBV5-1
CDR3aa: CASSLVEPYNEQFF
CDR3nt: TGCGCCAGCAGCTTGGTAGAACCCTACAATGAGCAGTTCTTC

len: 13
d_gene: TRBD1
j_gene: TRBJ2-2
abundance: .
v_gene: TRBV30
CDR3aa: CAHNTGVTGELFF
CDR3nt: TGTGCCCACAATACAGGGGTAACCGGGGAGCTGTTTTTT

len: 16
d_gene: .
j_gene: TRBJ1-3
abundance: .
v_gene: TRBV9
CDR3aa: CASSVAGGQSGNTIYF
CDR3nt: TGTGCCAGCAGCGTAGCTGGCGGACAGTCAGGAAACACCATATATTTT

len: 16
d_gene: TRBD2
j_gene: TRBJ2-7
abundance: .
v_gene: TRBV13
CDR3aa: CASSLGPPGLAGGKYF
CDR3nt: TGTGCCAGCAGCTTAGGCCCACCGGGACTAGCGGGAGGAAAGTACTTC

len: 15
d_gene: .
j_gene: TRBJ2-2
abundance: .
v_gene: TRBV5-1
CDR3aa: CASSPPDSYTGELFF
CDR3nt: TGCGCCAGCAGCCCCCCGGACAGCTACACCGGGGAGCTGTTTTTT

len: 18
d_gene: .
j_gene: TRBJ2-2
abundance: few
v_gene: TRBV19
CDR3aa: CASSISRWETPNTGELFF
CDR3nt: TGTGCCAGTAGTATCTCGAGGTGGGAAACCCCGAACACCGGGGAGCTGTTTTTT

len: 14
d_gene: TRBD1
j_gene: TRBJ1-2
abundance: .
v_gene: TRBV24-1
CDR3aa: CATSDPGTAYGYTF
CDR3nt: TGTGCCACCAGTGATCCCGGGACAGCCTATGGCTACACCTTC

len: 14
d_gene: .
j_gene: TRBJ2-7
abundance: .
v_gene: TRBV5-6
CDR3aa: CASSLTGSSYEQYF
CDR3nt: TGTGCCAGCAGCTTGACGGGGAGCTCCTACGAGCAGTACTTC

len: 14
d_gene: .
j_gene: TRBJ1-5
abundance: .
v_gene: TRBV27
CDR3aa: CASSFLGVGQPQHF
CDR3nt: TGTGCCAGCAGTTTTCTAGGGGTGGGTCAGCCCCAGCATTTT

len: 15
d_gene: .
j_gene: TRBJ1-1
abundance: .
v_gene: TRBV11-2
CDR3aa: CASSSSRVPGTEAFF
CDR3nt: TGTGCCAGCAGCTCTAGTAGGGTTCCGGGCACTGAAGCTTTCTTT

len: 15
d_gene: TRBD1
j_gene: TRBJ2-2
abundance: .
v_gene: TRBV18
CDR3aa: CASSSSTGSHGELFF
CDR3nt: TGTGCCAGCTCATCATCGACAGGGTCGCACGGGGAGCTGTTTTTT

len: 17
d_gene: .
j_gene: TRBJ2-3
abundance: many
v_gene: TRBV19
CDR3aa: CASSIARPGSIADTQYF
CDR3nt: TGTGCCAGTAGTATAGCCCGGCCAGGTTCCATCGCAGATACGCAGTATTTT

len: 13
d_gene: .
j_gene: TRBJ2-1
abundance: .
v_gene: TRBV3-1/TRBV3-2
CDR3aa: CASSLHGNREEFF
CDR3nt: TGTGCCAGCAGCCTCCACGGAAACAGGGAGGAGTTCTTC

len: 16
d_gene: TRBD1
j_gene: TRBJ1-5
abundance: .
v_gene: TRBV27
CDR3aa: CASSLRGGFGNQPQHF
CDR3nt: TGTGCCAGCAGTCTACGAGGGGGCTTCGGCAATCAGCCCCAGCATTTT

len: 14
d_gene: .
j_gene: TRBJ2-7
abundance: .
v_gene: TRBV19
CDR3aa: CASSRFMGQYEQYF
CDR3nt: TGTGCCAGTAGTAGATTCATGGGGCAGTACGAGCAGTACTTC

len: 16
d_gene: TRBD2
j_gene: TRBJ2-7
abundance: .
v_gene: TRBV18
CDR3aa: CASSPRGTSGRNEQYF
CDR3nt: TGTGCCAGCTCACCACGGGGGACTAGCGGGAGGAACGAGCAGTACTTC

len: 17
d_gene: TRBD2
j_gene: TRBJ2-2
abundance: .
v_gene: TRBV5-1
CDR3aa: CASSLEAGGLGTGELFF
CDR3nt: TGCGCCAGCAGCTTGGAAGCGGGAGGGCTGGGCACCGGGGAGCTGTTTTTT

len: 12
d_gene: TRBD1
j_gene: TRBJ1-1
abundance: .
v_gene: TRBV6-5
CDR3aa: CASSPGQGRAFF
CDR3nt: TGTGCCAGCAGCCCCGGACAGGGAAGAGCTTTCTTT

len: 15
d_gene: .
j_gene: TRBJ1-5
abundance: .
v_gene: TRBV3-1/TRBV3-2
CDR3aa: CASSLGTGSNQPQHF
CDR3nt: TGTGCCAGCAGCCTTGGGACGGGATCGAATCAGCCCCAGCATTTT

len: 16
d_gene: .
j_gene: TRBJ2-7
abundance: .
v_gene: TRBV19
CDR3aa: CASSIRGTKPLYEQYF
CDR3nt: TGTGCCAGTAGTATAAGGGGGACGAAACCCCTCTACGAGCAGTACTTC

len: 15
d_gene: TRBD2
j_gene: TRBJ2-5
abundance: .
v_gene: TRBV5-6
CDR3aa: CASSSVAGGGETQYF
CDR3nt: TGTGCCAGCAGCTCGGTAGCGGGAGGTGGGGAGACCCAGTACTTC

len: 10
d_gene: TRBD1
j_gene: TRBJ1-2
abundance: .
v_gene: TRBV20-1
CDR3aa: CQGANYGYTF
CDR3nt: TGCCAGGGGGCTAACTATGGCTACACCTTC

len: 16
d_gene: .
j_gene: TRBJ2-7
abundance: .
v_gene: TRBV9
CDR3aa: CASSVGSQGASYEQYF
CDR3nt: TGTGCCAGCAGCGTCGGGTCACAGGGAGCCTCCTACGAGCAGTACTTC

len: 15
d_gene: .
j_gene: TRBJ1-1
abundance: .
v_gene: TRBV6-4
CDR3aa: CASSSDPSGTTEAFF
CDR3nt: TGTGCCAGCAGTTCCGACCCCTCGGGCACCACTGAAGCTTTCTTT

len: 18
d_gene: .
j_gene: TRBJ1-1
abundance: once
v_gene: TRBV11-2
CDR3aa: CASSLDPRQALMNTEAFF
CDR3nt: TGTGCCAGCAGCTTAGATCCAAGGCAGGCGCTAATGAACACTGAAGCTTTCTTT

len: 16
d_gene: .
j_gene: TRBJ1-1
abundance: .
v_gene: TRBV6-5
CDR3aa: CASSYSMAGRHTEAFF
CDR3nt: TGTGCCAGCAGTTACTCTATGGCAGGGCGTCACACTGAAGCTTTCTTT

len: 20
d_gene: TRBD1
j_gene: TRBJ2-6
abundance: .
v_gene: TRBV18
CDR3aa: CASSRFLPGQGALGANVLTF
CDR3nt: TGTGCCAGCTCACGATTTTTACCGGGACAGGGGGCGCTTGGGGCCAACGTCCTGACTTTC

len: 15
d_gene: .
j_gene: TRBJ1-2
abundance: .
v_gene: TRBV28
CDR3aa: CASSSPGTSVYGYTF
CDR3nt: TGTGCCAGCAGTAGCCCCGGGACGAGTGTCTATGGCTACACCTTC

len: 18
d_gene: .
j_gene: TRBJ2-7
abundance: few
v_gene: TRBV7-9
CDR3aa: CASSSIVLVSDTIYEQYF
CDR3nt: TGTGCCAGCAGTTCCATTGTTTTGGTTTCGGACACTATCTACGAGCAGTACTTC

len: 16
d_gene: .
j_gene: TRBJ2-7
abundance: .
v_gene: TRBV3-1/TRBV3-2
CDR3aa: CASSQEGYRVWYEQYF
CDR3nt: TGTGCCAGCAGCCAAGAGGGTTACAGGGTGTGGTACGAGCAGTACTTC

len: 15
d_gene: TRBD2
j_gene: TRBJ2-1
abundance: .
v_gene: TRBV19
CDR3aa: CASSAVAGAYNEQFF
CDR3nt: TGTGCCAGTAGCGCCGTAGCGGGAGCCTACAATGAGCAGTTCTTC

len: 14
d_gene: TRBD1
j_gene: TRBJ1-1
abundance: .
v_gene: TRBV18
CDR3aa: CASSPQGARTEAFF
CDR3nt: TGTGCCAGCTCACCACAGGGGGCGAGGACTGAAGCTTTCTTT

len: 15
d_gene: TRBD1
j_gene: TRBJ2-7
abundance: .
v_gene: TRBV7-8
CDR3aa: CASSLLGQGSYEQYF
CDR3nt: TGTGCCAGCAGCTTATTGGGACAGGGGTCCTACGAGCAGTACTTC

len: 15
d_gene: .
j_gene: TRBJ2-1
abundance: .
v_gene: TRBV6-5
CDR3aa: CASSYSEQVGDEQFF
CDR3nt: TGTGCCAGCAGTTACTCGGAGCAAGTCGGAGATGAGCAGTTCTTC

len: 14
d_gene: .
j_gene: TRBJ1-1
abundance: .
v_gene: TRBV3-1/TRBV3-2
CDR3aa: CASKQGGFGNEAFF
CDR3nt: TGTGCCAGCAAGCAAGGGGGTTTTGGAAATGAAGCTTTCTTT